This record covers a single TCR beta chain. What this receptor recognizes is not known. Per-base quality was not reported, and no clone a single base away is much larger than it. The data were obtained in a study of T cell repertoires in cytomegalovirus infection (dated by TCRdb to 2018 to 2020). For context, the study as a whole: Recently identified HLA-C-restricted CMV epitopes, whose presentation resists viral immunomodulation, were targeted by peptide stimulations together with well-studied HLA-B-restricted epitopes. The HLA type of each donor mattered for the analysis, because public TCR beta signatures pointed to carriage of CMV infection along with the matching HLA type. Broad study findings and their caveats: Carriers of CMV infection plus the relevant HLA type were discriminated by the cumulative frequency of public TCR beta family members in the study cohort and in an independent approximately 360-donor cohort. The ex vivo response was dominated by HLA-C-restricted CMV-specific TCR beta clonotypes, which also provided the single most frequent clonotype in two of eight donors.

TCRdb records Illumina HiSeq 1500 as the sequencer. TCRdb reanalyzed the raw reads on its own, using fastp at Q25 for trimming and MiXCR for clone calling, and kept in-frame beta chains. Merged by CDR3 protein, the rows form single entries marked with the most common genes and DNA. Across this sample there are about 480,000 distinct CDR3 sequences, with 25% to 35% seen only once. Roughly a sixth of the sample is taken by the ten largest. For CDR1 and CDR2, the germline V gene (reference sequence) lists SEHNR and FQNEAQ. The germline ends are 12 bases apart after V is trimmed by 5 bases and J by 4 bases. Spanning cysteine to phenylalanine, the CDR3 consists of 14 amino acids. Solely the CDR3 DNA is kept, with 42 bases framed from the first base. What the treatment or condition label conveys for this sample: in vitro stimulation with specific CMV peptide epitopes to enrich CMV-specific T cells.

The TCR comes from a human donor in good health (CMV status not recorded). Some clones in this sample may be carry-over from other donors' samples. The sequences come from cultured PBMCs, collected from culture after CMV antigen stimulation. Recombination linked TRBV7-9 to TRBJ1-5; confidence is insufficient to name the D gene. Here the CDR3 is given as CASSHPESNQPQHF. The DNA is TGTGCCAGCAGCCACCCGGAGAGTAATCAGCCCCAGCATTTT.